The clone carrying this TCR beta chain was recorded a few times. The CDR3 is made up of 14 amino acids. With V trimmed by 3 bases and J by 5 bases, 4 bases remained unmatched. Germline values: CDR1 SGHRS, CDR2 YFSETQ. TCRdb recomputed calls from the 5' RACE reads with MiXCR, one row per CDR3 protein. The sample includes about 560,000 distinct CDR3 sequences, less than 25% seen only once; the top ten take around 8.4%. The sample belongs to a study of T-cell memory formation after mild COVID-19. The sequence was obtained from an adult woman who had mild COVID-19 (a few samples of this study predate the infection). Cell type and time point are not known. The sequenced sample consisted of PBMCs or a T cell subset sorted from them (not recorded which). The V and J genes are TRBV5-1 and TRBJ2-4, with 8 nucleotides matching TRBD2. CDR3 sequence: CASSSLAGENIQYF. The CDR3 coding sequence is TGCGCCAGCAGCTCCCTAGCGGGCGAAAACATTCAGTACTTC. Full variable domain (missing parts from reference TRBV5-1 and TRBJ2-4): KAGVTQTPRYLIKTRGQQVTLSCSPISGHRSVSWYQQTPGQGLQFLFEYFSETQRNKGNFPGRFSGRQFSNSRSEMNVSTLELGDSALYLCASSSLAGENIQYFGAGTRLSVL.